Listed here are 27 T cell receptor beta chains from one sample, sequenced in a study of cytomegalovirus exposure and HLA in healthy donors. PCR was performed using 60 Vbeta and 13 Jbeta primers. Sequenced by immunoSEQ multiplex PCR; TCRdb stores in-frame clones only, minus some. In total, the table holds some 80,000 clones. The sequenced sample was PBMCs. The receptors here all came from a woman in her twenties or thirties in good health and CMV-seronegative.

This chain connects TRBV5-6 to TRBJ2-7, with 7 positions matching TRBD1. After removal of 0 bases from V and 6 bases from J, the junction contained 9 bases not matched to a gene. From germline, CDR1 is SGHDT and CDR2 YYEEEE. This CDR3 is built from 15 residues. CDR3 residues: CASSLVRDRDSEQYF. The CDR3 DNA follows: TGTGCCAGCAGCTTGGTCCGAGACAGGGATTCCGAGCAGTACTTC.

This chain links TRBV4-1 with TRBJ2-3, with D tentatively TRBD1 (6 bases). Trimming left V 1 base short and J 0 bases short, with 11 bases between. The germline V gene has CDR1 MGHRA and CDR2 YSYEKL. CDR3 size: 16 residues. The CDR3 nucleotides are TGCGCCAGCAGCCAAGTTGCAGGGGTTAGCACAGATACGCAGTATTTT. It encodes CASSQVAGVSTDTQYF.

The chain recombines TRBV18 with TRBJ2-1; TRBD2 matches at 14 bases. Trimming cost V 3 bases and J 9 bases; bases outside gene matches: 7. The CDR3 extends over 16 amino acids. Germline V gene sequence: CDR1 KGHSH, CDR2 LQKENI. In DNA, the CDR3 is TGTGCCAGCTCACCCGAGACTAGCGGGAGGGCAGGTGAGCAGTTCTTC. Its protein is CASSPETSGRAGEQFF.

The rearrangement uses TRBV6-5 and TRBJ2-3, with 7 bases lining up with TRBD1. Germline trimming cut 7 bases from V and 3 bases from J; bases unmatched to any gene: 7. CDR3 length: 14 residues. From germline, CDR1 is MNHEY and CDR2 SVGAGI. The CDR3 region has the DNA TGTGCCAGCAAGCGGACAGGAACGACAGATACGCAGTATTTT. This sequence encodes CASKRTGTTDTQYF.

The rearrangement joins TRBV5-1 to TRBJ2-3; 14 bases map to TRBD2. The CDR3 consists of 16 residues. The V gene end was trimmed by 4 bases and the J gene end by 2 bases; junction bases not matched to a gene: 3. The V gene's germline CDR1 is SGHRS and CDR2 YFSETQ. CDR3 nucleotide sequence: TGCGCCAGCAGCCAGGGACTAGCGGGGGCCACAGATACGCAGTATTTT. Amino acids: CASSQGLAGATDTQYF.

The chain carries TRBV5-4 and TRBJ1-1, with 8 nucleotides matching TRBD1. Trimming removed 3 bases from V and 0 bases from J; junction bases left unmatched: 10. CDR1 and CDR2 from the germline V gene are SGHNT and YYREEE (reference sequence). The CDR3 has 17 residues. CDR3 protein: CASSYRMTGAMNTEAFF. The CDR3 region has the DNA TGTGCCAGCAGCTACAGGATGACAGGGGCAATGAACACTGAAGCTTTCTTT.

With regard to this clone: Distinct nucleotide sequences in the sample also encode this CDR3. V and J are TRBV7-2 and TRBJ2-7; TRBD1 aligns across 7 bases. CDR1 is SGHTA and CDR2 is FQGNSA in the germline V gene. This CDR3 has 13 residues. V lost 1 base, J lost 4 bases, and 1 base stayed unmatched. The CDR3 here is CASSLDRGYEQYF. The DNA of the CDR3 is TGTGCCAGCAGCTTAGACAGGGGATACGAGCAGTACTTC.

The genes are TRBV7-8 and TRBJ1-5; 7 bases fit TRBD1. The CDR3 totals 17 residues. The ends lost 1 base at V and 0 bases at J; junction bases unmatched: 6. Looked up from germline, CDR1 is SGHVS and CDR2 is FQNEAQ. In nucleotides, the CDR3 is TGTGCCAGCAGCTTAGAGTACAGGGGTTATAGCAATCAGCCCCAGCATTTT. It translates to CASSLEYRGYSNQPQHF.

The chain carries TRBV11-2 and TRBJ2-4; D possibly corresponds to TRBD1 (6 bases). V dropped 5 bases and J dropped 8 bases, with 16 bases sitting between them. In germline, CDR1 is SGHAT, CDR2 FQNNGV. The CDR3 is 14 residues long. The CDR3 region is CASSTRTAVDIQYF. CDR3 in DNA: TGTGCCAGCAGCACTAGGACAGCAGTCGACATTCAGTACTTC.

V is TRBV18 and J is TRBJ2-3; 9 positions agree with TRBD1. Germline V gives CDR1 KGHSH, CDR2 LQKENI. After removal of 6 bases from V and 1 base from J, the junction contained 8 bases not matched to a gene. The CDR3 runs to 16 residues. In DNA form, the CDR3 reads TGTGCCAGCTCCCCGGACAGGGGTTTTCGCACAGATACGCAGTATTTT. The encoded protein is CASSPDRGFRTDTQYF.

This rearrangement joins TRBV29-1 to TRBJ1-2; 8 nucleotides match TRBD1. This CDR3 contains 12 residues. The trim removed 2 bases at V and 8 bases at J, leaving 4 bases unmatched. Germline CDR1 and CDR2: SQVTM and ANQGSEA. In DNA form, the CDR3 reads TGCAGCGTTGAACGCAGGGGGCTCGGCTACACCTTC. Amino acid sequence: CSVERRGLGYTF. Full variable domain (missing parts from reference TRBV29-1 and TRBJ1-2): SAVISQKPSRDICQRGTSLTIQCQVDSQVTMMFWYRQQPGQSLTLIATANQGSEATYESGFVIDKFPISRPNLTFSTLTVSNMSPEDSSIYLCSVERRGLGYTFGSGTRLTVV.

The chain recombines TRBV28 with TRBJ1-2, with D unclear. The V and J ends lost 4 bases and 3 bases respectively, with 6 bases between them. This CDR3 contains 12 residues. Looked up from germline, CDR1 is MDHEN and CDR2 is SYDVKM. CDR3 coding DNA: TGTGCCAGCAGTTCCCGGTACTATGGCTACACCTTC. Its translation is CASSSRYYGYTF.

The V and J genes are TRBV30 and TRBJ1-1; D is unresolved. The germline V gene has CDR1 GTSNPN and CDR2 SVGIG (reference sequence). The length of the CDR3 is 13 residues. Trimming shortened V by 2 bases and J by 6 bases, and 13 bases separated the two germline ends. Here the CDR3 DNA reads TGTGCCTGGAGTACTAATTACCGACCTGAAGCTTTCTTT. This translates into CAWSTNYRPEAFF.

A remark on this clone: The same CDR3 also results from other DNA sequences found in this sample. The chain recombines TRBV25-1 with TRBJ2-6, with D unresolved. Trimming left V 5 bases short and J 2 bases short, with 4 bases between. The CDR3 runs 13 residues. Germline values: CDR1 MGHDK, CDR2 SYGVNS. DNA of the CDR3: TGTGCCAGCAGTCCCACTGGGGCCAACGTCCTGACTTTC. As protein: CASSPTGANVLTF.

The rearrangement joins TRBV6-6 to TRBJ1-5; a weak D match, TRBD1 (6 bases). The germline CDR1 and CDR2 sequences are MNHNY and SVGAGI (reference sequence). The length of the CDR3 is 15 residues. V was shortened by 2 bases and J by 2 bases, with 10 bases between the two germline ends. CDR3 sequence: CASSYGTRGNQPQHF. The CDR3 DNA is TGTGCCAGCAGTTACGGGACACGGGGCAATCAGCCCCAGCATTTT.

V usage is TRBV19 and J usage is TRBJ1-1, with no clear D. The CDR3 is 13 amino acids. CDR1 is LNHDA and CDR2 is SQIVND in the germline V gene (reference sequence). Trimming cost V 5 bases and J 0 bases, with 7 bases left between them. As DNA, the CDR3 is TGTGCCAGTAGTTCCCAGATGAACACTGAAGCTTTCTTT. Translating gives CASSSQMNTEAFF.

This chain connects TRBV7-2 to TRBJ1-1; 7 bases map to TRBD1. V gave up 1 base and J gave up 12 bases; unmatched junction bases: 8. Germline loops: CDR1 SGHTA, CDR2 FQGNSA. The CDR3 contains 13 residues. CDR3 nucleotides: TGTGCCAGCAGCTTAGAAGGGGGCTCAGGGTCTTTCTTT. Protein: CASSLEGGSGSFF.

The CDR3, as DNA: TGTGCCAGCAAAGAGGGCCTAGGGTACAATGAGCAGTTCTTC. Its translation: CASKEGLGYNEQFF. The chain uses TRBV6-1 and TRBJ2-1, with D maybe TRBD2 (5 bases). The CDR3 runs to 14 residues. V lost 7 bases and J 4 bases, leaving 14 bases between the germline ends. The germline V gene has CDR1 MNHNS and CDR2 SASEGT.

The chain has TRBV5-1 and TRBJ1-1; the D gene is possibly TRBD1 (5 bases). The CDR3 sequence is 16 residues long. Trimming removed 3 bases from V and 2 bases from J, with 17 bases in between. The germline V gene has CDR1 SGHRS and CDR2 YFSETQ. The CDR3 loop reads CASSSIGGRGNTEAFF. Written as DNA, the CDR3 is TGCGCCAGCAGCTCAATTGGGGGGAGGGGTAACACTGAAGCTTTCTTT.

CDR3 nucleotide sequence: TGTGCCAGCTCACCCGGGACAGGCAGCCTCTACGAGCAGTACTTC. Amino acid sequence: CASSPGTGSLYEQYF. The chain couples TRBV18 to TRBJ2-7; 8 nucleotides line up with TRBD1. Looked up from germline, CDR1 is KGHSH and CDR2 is LQKENI. V gave up 3 bases and J gave up 3 bases; unmatched junction bases: 7. The CDR3 is made up of 15 amino acids. Variable domain in full (rest from reference TRBV18 and TRBJ2-7): NAGVMQNPRHLVRRRGQEARLRCSPMKGHSHVYWYRQLPEEGLKFMVYLQKENIIDESGMPKERFSAEFPKEGPSILRIQQVVRGDSAAYFCASSPGTGSLYEQYFGPGTRLTVT.

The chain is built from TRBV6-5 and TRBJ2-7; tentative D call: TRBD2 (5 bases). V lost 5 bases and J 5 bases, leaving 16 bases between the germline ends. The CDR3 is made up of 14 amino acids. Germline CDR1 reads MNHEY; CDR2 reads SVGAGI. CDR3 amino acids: CASSRLTSQHEQYF. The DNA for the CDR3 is TGTGCCAGCAGTCGCCTAACTAGTCAGCACGAGCAGTACTTC.

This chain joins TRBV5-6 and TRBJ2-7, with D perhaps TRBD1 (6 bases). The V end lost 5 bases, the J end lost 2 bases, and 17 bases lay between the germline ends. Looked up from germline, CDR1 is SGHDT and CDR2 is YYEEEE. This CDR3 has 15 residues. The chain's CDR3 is CASSYRDTGAYEQYF. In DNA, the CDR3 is TGTGCCAGCAGTTACCGGGACACCGGAGCCTACGAGCAGTACTTC.

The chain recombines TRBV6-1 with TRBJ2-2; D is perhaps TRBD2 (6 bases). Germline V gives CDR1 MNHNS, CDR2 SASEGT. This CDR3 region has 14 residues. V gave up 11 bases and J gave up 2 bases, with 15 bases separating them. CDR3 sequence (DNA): TGTGCCGGAGGGACCAATTCTAACACCGGGGAGCTGTTTTTT. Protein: CAGGTNSNTGELFF.

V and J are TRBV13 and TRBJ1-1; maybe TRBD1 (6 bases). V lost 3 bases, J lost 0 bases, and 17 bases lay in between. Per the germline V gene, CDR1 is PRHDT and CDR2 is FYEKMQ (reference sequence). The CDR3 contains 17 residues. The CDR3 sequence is CASSFFSAGTLNTEAFF. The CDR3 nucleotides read TGTGCCAGCAGCTTCTTTTCCGCAGGGACATTGAACACTGAAGCTTTCTTT. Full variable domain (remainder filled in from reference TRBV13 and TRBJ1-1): AAGVIQSPRHLIKEKRETATLKCYPIPRHDTVYWYQQGPGQDPQFLISFYEKMQSDKGSIPDRFSAQQFSDYHSELNMSSLELGDSALYFCASSFFSAGTLNTEAFFGQGTRLTVV.

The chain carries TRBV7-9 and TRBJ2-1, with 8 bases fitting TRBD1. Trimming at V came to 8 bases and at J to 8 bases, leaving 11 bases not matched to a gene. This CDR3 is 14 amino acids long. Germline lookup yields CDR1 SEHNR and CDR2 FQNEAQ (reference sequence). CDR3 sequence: CASSTGTGWDEQFF. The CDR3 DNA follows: TGTGCCAGCTCCACCGGGACAGGTTGGGATGAGCAGTTCTTC.

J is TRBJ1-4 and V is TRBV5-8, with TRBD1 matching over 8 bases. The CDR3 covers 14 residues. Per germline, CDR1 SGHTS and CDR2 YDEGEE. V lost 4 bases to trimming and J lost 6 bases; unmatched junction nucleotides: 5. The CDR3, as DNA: TGTGCCAGCAGCAAGACAGGGGTGGATGAAAAACTGTTTTTT. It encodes CASSKTGVDEKLFF.

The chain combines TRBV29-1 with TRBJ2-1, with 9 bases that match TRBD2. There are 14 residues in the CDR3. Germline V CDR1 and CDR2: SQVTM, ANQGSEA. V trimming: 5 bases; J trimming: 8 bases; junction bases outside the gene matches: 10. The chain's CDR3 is CSVSSGSRNDEQFF. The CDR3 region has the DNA TGCAGCGTTAGTAGCGGGAGCAGGAACGATGAGCAGTTCTTC.